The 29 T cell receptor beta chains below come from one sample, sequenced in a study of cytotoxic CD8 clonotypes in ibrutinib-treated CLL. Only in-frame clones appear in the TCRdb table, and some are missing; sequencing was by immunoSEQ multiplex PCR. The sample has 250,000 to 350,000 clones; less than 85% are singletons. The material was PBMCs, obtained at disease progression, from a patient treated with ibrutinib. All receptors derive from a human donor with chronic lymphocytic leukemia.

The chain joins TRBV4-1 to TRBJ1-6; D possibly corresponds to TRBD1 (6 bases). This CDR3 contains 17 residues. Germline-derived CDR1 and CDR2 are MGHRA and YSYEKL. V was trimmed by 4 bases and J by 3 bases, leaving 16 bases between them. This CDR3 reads CASSRGPGAGYNSPLHF. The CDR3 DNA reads TGCGCCAGCAGCCGGGGACCGGGGGCTGGCTATAATTCACCCCTCCACTTT.

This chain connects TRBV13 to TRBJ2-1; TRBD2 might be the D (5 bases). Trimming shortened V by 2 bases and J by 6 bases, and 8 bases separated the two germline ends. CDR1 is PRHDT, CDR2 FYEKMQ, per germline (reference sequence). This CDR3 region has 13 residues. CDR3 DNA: TGTGCCAGCAGCTTAAGACGGGGCAATGAGCAGTTCTTC. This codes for CASSLRRGNEQFF.

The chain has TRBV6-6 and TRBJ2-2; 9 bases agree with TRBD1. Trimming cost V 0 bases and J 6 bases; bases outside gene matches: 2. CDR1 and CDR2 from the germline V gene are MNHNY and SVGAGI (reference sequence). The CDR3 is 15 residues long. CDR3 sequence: CASSYSGQGPGELFF. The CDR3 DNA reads TGTGCCAGCAGTTACTCGGGACAGGGTCCCGGGGAGCTGTTTTTT.

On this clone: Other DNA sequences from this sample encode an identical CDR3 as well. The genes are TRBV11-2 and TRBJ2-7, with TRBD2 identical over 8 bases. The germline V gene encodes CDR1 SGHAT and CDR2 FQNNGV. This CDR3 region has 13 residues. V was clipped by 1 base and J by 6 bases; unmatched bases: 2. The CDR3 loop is CASSLATSGEQYF. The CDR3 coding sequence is TGTGCCAGCAGCTTAGCCACTAGCGGCGAGCAGTACTTC. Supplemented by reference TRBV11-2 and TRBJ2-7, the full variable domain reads EAGVAQSPRYKIIEKRQSVAFWCNPISGHATLYWYQQILGQGPKLLIQFQNNGVVDDSQLPKDRFSAERLKGVDSTLKIQPAKLEDSAVYLCASSLATSGEQYFGPGTRLTVT.

CDR3 nucleotide sequence: TGTGCCAGCAGTGAAGGCCCAGGAGGACCTAGATCAGATACGCAGTATTTT. It encodes CASSEGPGGPRSDTQYF. The gene calls are TRBV6-1 and TRBJ2-3; D might be TRBD2 (5 bases). V dropped 1 base and J dropped 4 bases, with 18 bases sitting between them. The CDR3 sequence is 17 residues long. Germline V gives CDR1 MNHNS, CDR2 SASEGT.

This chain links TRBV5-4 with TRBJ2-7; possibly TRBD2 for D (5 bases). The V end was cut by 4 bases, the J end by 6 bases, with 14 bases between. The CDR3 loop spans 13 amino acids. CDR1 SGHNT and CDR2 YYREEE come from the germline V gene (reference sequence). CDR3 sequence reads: CASSPGKRPEQYF. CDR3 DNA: TGTGCCAGCAGCCCCGGGAAGAGGCCCGAGCAGTACTTC.

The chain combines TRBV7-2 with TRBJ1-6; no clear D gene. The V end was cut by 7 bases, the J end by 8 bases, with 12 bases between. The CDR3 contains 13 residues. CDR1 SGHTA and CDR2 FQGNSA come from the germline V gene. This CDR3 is CASTPIRDSPLHF. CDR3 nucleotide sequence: TGTGCCAGCACCCCGATTCGTGATTCACCCCTCCACTTT.

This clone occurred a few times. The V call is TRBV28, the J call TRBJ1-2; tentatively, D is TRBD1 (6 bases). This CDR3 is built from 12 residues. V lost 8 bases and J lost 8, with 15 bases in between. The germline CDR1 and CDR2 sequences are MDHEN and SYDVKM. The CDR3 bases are TGTGCCAGCGCTTGGAGGGGGTACGGCTACACCTTC. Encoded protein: CASAWRGYGYTF.

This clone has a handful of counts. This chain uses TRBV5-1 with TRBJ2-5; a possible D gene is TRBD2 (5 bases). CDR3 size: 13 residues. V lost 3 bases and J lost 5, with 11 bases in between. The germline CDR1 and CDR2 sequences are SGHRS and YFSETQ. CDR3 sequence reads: CASSYRSGETQYF. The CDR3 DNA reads TGCGCCAGCAGCTATCGCTCGGGGGAGACCCAGTACTTC.

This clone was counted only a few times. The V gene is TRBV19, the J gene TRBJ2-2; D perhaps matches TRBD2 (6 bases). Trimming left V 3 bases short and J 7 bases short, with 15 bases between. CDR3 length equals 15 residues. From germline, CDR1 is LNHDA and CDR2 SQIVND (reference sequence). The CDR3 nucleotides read TGTGCCAGTAGTATCCGCGGGGCCCTCGGCGGGGAGCTGTTTTTT. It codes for CASSIRGALGGELFF.

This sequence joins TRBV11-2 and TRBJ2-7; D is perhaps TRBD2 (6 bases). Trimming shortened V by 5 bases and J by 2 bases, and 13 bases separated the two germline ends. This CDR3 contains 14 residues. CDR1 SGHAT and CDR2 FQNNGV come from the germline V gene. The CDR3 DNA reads TGTGCCAGCAGCCTACTTGGGGGGACCTACGAGCAGTACTTC. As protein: CASSLLGGTYEQYF.

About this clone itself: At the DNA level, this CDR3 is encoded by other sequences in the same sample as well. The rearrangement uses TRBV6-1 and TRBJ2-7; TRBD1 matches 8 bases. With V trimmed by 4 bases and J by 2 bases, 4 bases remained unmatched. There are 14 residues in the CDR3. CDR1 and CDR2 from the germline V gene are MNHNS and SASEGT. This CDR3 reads CASSGDRNPYEQYF. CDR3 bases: TGTGCCAGCAGTGGGGACAGGAATCCCTACGAGCAGTACTTC.

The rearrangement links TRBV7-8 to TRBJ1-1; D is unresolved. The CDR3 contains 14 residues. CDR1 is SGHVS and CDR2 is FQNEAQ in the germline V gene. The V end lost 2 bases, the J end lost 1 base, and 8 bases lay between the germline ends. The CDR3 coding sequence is TGTGCCAGCAGCTTATATCGGGAGAACACTGAAGCTTTCTTT. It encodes CASSLYRENTEAFF.

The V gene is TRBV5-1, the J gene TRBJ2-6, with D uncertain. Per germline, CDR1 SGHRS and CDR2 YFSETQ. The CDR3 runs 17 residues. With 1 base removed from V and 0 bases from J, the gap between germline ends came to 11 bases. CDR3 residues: CASSLFGTGSGANVLTF. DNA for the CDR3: TGCGCCAGCAGCTTGTTTGGTACTGGCTCTGGGGCCAACGTCCTGACTTTC.

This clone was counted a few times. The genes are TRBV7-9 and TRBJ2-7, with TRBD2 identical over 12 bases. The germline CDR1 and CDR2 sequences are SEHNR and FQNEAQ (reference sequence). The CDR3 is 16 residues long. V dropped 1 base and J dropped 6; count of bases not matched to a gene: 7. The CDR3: CASSLGLLAGGGEQYF. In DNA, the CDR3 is TGTGCCAGCAGCTTAGGACTACTAGCGGGAGGCGGCGAGCAGTACTTC. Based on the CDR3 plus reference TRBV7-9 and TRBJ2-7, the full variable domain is DTGVSQNPRHKITKRGQNVTFRCDPISEHNRLYWYRQTLGQGPEFLTYFQNEAQLEKSRLLSDRFSAERPKGSFSTLEIQRTEQGDSAMYLCASSLGLLAGGGEQYFGPGTRLTVT.

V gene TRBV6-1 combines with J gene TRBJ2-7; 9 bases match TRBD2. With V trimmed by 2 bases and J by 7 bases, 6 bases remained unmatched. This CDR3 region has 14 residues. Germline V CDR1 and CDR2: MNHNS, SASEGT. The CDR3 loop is CASSETGTSLEQYF. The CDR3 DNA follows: TGTGCCAGCAGTGAAACCGGGACTAGCCTAGAGCAGTACTTC.

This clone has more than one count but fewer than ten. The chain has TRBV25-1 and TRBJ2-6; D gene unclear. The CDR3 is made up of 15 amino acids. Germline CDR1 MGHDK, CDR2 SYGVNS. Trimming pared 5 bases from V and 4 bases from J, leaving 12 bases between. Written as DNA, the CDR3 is TGTGCCAGCAGTCCCGCCCTAGGAGGGGCCAACGTCCTGACTTTC. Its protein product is CASSPALGGANVLTF. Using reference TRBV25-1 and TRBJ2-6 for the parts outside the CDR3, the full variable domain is EADIYQTPRYLVIGTGKKITLECSQTMGHDKMYWYQQDPGMELHLIHYSYGVNSTEKGDLSSESTVSRIRTEHFPLTLESARPSHTSQYLCASSPALGGANVLTFGAGSRLTVL.

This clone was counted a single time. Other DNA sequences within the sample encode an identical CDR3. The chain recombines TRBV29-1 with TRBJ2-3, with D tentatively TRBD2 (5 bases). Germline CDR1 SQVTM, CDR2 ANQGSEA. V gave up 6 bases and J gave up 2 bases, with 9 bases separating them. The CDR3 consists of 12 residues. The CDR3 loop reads CSVDGLTDTQYF. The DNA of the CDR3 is TGCAGCGTGGACGGACTCACAGATACGCAGTATTTT.

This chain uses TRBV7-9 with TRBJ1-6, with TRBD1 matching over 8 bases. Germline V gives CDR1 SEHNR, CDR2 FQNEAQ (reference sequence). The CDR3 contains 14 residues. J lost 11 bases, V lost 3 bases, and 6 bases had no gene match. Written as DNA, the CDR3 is TGTGCCAGCAGCTTTGATTGGACAGGGACACCCCTCCACTTT. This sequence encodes CASSFDWTGTPLHF. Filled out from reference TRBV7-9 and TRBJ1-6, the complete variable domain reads DTGVSQNPRHKITKRGQNVTFRCDPISEHNRLYWYRQTLGQGPEFLTYFQNEAQLEKSRLLSDRFSAERPKGSFSTLEIQRTEQGDSAMYLCASSFDWTGTPLHFGNGTRLTVT.

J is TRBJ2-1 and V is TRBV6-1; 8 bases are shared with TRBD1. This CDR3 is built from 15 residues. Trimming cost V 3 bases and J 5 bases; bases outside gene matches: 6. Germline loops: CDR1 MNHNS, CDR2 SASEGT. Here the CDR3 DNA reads TGTGCCAGCAGTGATAGGACAGGGACTCACAATGAGCAGTTCTTC. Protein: CASSDRTGTHNEQFF.

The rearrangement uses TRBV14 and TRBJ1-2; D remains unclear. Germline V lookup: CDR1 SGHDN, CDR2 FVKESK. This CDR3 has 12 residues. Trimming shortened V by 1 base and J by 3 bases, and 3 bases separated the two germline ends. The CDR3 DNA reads TGTGCCAGCAGCCAAGCATACTATGGCTACACCTTC. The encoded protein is CASSQAYYGYTF.

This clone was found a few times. CDR3 DNA sequence: TGTGCCAGCAGCGTAGGACCCCGTACGGACACTGAAGCTTTCTTT. It encodes CASSVGPRTDTEAFF. V and J are TRBV9 and TRBJ1-1; the D is unclear. Trimming stripped 0 bases from V and 3 bases from J, with 12 bases between. The germline V gene encodes CDR1 SGDLS and CDR2 YYNGEE. The CDR3 totals 15 residues.

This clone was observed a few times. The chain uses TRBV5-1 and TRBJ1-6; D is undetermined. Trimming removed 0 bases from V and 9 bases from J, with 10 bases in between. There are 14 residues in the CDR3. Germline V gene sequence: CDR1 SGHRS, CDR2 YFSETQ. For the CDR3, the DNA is TGCGCCAGCAGCTTGGCCGGCCGGGGTTCACCCCTCCACTTT. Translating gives CASSLAGRGSPLHF.

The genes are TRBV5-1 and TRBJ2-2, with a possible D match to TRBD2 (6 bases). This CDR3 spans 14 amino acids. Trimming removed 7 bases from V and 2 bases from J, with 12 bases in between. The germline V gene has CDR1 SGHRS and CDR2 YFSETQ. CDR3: CASEPGDNTGELFF. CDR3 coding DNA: TGCGCCAGCGAACCGGGAGATAACACCGGGGAGCTGTTTTTT.

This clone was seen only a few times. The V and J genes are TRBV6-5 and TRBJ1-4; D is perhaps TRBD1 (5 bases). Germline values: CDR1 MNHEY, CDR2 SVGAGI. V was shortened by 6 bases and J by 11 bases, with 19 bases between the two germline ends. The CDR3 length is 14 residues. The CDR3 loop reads CASRSRTEWGKLFF. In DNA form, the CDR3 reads TGTGCCAGCAGATCAAGGACGGAGTGGGGCAAACTGTTTTTT.

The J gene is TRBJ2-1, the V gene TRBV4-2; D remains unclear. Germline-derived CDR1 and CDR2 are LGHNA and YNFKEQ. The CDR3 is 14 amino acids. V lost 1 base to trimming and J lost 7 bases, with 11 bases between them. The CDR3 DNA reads TGTGCCAGCAGCCAAGGGCTGAGTAGGAATGAGCAGTTCTTC. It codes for CASSQGLSRNEQFF.

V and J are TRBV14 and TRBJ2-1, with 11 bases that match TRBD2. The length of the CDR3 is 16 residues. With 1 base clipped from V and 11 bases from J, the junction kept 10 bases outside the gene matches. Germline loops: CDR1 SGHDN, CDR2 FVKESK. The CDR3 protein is CASSQVLGLAGVKQFF. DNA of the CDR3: TGTGCCAGCAGCCAAGTACTAGGACTAGCGGGTGTGAAGCAGTTCTTC.

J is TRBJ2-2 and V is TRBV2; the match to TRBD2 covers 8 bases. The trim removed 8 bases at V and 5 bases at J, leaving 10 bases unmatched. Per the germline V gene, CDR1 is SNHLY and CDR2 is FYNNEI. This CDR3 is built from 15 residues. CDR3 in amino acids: CASRSGGRETGELFF. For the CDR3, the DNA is TGTGCCAGCCGCTCGGGAGGGAGGGAGACCGGGGAGCTGTTTTTT. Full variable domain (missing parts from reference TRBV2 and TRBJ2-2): EPEVTQTPSHQVTQMGQEVILRCVPISNHLYFYWYRQILGQKVEFLVSFYNNEISEKSEIFDDQFSVERPDGSNFTLKIRSTKLEDSAMYFCASRSGGRETGELFFGEGSRLTVL.

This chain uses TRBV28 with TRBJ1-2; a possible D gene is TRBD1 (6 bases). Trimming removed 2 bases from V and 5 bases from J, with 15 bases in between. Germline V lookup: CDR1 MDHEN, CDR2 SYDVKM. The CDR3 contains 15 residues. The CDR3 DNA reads TGTGCCAGCAGTTTAAGCTTGAGGGGGGGATATGGCTACACCTTC. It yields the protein CASSLSLRGGYGYTF.